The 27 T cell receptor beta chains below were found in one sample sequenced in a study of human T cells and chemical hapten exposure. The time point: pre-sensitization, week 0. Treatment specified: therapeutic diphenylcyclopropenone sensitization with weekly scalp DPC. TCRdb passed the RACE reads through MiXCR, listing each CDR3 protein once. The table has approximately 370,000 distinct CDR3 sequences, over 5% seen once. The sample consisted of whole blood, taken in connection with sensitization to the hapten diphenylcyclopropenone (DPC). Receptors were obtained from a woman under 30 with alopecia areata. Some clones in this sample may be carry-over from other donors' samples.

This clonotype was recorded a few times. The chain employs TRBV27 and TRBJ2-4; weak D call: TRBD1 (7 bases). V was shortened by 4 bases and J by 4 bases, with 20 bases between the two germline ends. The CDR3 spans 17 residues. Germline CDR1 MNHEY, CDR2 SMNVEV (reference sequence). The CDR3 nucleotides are TGTGCCAGCAGTTCCCCCGCGACAGGGACTCGGAAAAACATTCAGTACTTC. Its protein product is CASSSPATGTRKNIQYF.

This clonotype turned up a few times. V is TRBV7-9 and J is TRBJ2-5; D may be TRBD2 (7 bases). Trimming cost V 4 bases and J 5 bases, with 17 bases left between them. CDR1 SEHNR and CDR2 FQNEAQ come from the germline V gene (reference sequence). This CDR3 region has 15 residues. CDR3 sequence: CASSSSAGAGETQYF. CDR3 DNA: TGTGCCAGCAGCTCGTCCGCGGGGGCCGGGGAGACCCAGTACTTC. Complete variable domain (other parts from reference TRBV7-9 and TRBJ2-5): DTGVSQNPRHKITKRGQNVTFRCDPISEHNRLYWYRQTLGQGPEFLTYFQNEAQLEKSRLLSDRFSAERPKGSFSTLEIQRTEQGDSAMYLCASSSSAGAGETQYFGPGTRLLVL.

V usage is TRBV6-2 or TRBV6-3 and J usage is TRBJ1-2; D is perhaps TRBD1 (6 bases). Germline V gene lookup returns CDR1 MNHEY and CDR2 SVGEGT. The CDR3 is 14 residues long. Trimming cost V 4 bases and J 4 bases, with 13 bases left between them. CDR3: CASSSHRELYGYTF. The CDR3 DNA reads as TGTGCCAGCAGTTCCCACAGGGAACTCTATGGCTACACCTTC.

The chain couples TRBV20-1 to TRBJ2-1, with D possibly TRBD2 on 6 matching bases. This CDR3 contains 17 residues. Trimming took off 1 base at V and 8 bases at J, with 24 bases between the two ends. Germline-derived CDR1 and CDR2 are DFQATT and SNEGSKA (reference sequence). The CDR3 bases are TGCAGTGCTAGAGGGCTGACGCTACGGGGGTACCCACATGAGCAGTTCTTC. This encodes CSARGLTLRGYPHEQFF.

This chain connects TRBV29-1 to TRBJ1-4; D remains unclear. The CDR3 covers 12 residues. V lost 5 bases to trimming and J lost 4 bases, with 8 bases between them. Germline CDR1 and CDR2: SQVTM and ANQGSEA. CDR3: CSVRGGNEKLFF. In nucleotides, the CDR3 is TGCAGCGTTCGGGGAGGTAATGAAAAACTGTTTTTT. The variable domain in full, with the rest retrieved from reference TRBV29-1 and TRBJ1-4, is SAVISQKPSRDICQRGTSLTIQCQVDSQVTMMFWYRQQPGQSLTLIATANQGSEATYESGFVIDKFPISRPNLTFSTLTVSNMSPEDSSIYLCSVRGGNEKLFFGSGTQLSVL.

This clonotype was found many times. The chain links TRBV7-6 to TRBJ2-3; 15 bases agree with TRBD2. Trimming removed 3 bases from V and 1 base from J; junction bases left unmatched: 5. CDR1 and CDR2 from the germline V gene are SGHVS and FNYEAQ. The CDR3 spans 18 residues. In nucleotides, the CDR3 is TGTGCCAGCAGCTTCGGGACTAGCGGGGGGCTGCGCACAGATACGCAGTATTTT. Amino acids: CASSFGTSGGLRTDTQYF.

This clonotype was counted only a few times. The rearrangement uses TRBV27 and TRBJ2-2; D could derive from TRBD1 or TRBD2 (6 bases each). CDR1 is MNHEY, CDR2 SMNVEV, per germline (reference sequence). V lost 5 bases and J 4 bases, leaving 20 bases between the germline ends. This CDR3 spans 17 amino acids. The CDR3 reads CASSPIIQGLVTGELFF. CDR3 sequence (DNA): TGTGCCAGCAGTCCGATAATACAGGGACTCGTCACCGGGGAGCTGTTTTTT.

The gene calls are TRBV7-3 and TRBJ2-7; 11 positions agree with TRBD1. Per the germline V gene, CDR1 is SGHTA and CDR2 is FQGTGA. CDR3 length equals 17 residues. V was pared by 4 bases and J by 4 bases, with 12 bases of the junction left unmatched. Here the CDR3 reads CASSSRDRGVIPYEQYF. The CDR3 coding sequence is TGTGCCAGCAGCTCCCGGGACAGGGGGGTTATACCGTACGAGCAGTACTTC.

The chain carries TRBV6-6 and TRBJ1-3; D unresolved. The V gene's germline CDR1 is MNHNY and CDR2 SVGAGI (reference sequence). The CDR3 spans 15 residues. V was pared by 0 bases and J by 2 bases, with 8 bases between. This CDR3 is CASSYSRAPGNTIYF. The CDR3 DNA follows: TGTGCCAGCAGTTACTCTAGGGCCCCTGGAAACACCATATATTTT.

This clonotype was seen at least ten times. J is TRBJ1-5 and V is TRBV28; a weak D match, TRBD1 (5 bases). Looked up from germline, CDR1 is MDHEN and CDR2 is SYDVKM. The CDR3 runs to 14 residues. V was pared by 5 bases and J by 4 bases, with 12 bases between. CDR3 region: CASSPGGTNQPQHF. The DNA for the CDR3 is TGTGCCAGCAGTCCCGGAGGGACGAATCAGCCCCAGCATTTT.

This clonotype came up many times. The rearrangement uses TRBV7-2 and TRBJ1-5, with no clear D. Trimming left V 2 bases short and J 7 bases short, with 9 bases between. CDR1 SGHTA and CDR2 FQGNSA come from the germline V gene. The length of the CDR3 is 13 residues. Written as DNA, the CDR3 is TGTGCCAGCAGCTTAAGTGACCTGCAGCCCCAGCATTTT. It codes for CASSLSDLQPQHF. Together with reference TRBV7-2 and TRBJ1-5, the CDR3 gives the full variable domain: GAGVSQSPSNKVTEKGKDVELRCDPISGHTALYWYRQSLGQGLEFLIYFQGNSAPDKSGLPSDRFSAERTGGSVSTLTIQRTQQEDSAVYLCASSLSDLQPQHFGDGTRLSIL.

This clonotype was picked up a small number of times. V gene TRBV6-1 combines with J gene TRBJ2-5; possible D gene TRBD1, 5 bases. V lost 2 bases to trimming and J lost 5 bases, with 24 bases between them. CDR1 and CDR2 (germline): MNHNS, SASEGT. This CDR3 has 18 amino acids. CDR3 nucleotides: TGTGCCAGCAGTGAAAAGGGGCTAACTACCCACTCGAGGGAGACCCAGTACTTC. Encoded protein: CASSEKGLTTHSRETQYF.

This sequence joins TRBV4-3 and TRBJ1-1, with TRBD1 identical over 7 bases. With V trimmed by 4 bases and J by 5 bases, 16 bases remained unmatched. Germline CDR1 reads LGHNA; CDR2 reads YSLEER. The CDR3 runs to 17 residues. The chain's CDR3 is CASSRILDPTGMTEAFF. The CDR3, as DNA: TGCGCCAGCAGCCGGATACTGGACCCGACAGGGATGACTGAAGCTTTCTTT.

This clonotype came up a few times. The chain's CDR3 is CASSLWEKNTIYF. The CDR3 DNA reads TGTGCCAGCAGCCTGTGGGAGAAAAACACCATATATTTT. V gene TRBV3-1 combines with J gene TRBJ1-3; unclear D gene. V lost 4 bases and J lost 6, with 10 bases in between. Germline lookup yields CDR1 LGHDT and CDR2 YNNKEL (reference sequence). The CDR3 runs 13 residues.

CDR3 amino acids: CASSLGQSAKNIQYF. CDR3 nucleotides: TGTGCCAGCAGCTTAGGACAGAGCGCCAAAAACATTCAGTACTTC. This chain connects TRBV5-5 to TRBJ2-4, with a weak D call TRBD1 (6 bases). CDR3 length: 15 amino acids. V gave up 2 bases and J gave up 1 base, with 10 bases separating them. From germline, CDR1 is SGHKS and CDR2 YYEKEE (reference sequence).

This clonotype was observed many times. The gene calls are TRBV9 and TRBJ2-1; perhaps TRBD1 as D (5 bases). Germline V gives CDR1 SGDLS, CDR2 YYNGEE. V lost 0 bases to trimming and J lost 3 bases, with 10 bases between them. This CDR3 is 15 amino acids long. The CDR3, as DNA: TGTGCCAGCAGCGTAGGTCAGGGTCTCTACAATGAGCAGTTCTTC. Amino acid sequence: CASSVGQGLYNEQFF.

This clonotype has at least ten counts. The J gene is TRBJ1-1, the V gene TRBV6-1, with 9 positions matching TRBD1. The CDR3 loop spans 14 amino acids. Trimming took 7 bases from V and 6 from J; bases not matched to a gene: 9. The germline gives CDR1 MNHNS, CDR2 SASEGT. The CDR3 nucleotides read TGTGCCAGCATCACAGGGGGCGCGAGTCCTGAAGCTTTCTTT. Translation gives CASITGGASPEAFF.

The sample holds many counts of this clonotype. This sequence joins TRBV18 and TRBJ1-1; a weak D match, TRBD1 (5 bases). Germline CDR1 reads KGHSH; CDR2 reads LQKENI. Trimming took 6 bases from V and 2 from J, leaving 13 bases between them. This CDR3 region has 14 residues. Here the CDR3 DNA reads TGTGCCAGCTCTGAGACAGAGGGAAACACTGAAGCTTTCTTT. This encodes CASSETEGNTEAFF.

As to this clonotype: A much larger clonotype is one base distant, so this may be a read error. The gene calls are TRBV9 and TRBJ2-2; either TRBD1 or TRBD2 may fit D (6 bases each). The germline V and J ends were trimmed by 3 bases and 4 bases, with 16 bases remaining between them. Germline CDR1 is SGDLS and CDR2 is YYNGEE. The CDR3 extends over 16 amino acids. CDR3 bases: TGTGCCAGCAGCGGTGGAGGGGGAGAAAGCACCGGGGAGCTGTTTTTT. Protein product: CASSGGGGESTGELFF.

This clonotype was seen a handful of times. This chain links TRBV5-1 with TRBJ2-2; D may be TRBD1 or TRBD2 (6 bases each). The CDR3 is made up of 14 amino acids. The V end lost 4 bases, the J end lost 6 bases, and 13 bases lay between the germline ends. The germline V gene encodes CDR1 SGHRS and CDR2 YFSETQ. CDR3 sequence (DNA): TGCGCCAGCAGCCCTAACAGGGAGGCCGGGGAGCTGTTTTTT. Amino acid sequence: CASSPNREAGELFF.

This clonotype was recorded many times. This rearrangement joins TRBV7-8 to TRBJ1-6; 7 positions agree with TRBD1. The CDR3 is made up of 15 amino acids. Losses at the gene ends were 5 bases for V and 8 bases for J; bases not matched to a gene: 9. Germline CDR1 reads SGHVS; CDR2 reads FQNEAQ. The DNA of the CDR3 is TGTGCCAGCAGCCGAGGGGACAGATGGGATTCACCCCTCCACTTT. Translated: CASSRGDRWDSPLHF.

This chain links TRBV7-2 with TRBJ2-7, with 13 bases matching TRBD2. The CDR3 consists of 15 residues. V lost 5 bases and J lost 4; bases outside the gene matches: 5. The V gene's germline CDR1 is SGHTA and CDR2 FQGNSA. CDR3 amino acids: CASSLPGLAGYEQYF. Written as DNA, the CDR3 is TGTGCCAGCAGCCTTCCGGGACTAGCGGGGTACGAGCAGTACTTC. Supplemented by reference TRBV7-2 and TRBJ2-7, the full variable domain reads GAGVSQSPSNKVTEKGKDVELRCDPISGHTALYWYRQSLGQGLEFLIYFQGNSAPDKSGLPSDRFSAERTGGSVSTLTIQRTQQEDSAVYLCASSLPGLAGYEQYFGPGTRLTVT.

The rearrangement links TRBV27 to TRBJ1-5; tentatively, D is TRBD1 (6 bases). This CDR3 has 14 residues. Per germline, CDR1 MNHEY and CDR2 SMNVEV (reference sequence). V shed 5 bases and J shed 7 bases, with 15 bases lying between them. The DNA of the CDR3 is TGTGCCAGCAGTAAAAGAACAGGGATACAGCCCCAGCATTTT. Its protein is CASSKRTGIQPQHF.

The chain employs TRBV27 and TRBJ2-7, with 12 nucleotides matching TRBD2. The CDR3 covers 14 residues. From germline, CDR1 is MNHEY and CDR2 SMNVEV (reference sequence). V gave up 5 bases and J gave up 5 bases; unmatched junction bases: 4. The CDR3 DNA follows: TGTGCCAGCAGTGCCCGACTAGCGGGGGACGAGCAGTACTTC. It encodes CASSARLAGDEQYF.

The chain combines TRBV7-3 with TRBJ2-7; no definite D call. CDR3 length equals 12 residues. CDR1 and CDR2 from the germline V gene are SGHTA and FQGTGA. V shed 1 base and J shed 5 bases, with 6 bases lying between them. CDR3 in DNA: TGTGCCAGCAGCTTAAACGGCAACGAGCAGTACTTC. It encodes CASSLNGNEQYF. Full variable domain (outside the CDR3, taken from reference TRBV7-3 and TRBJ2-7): GAGVSQTPSNKVTEKGKYVELRCDPISGHTALYWYRQSLGQGPEFLIYFQGTGAADDSGLPNDRFFAVRPEGSVSTLKIQRTERGDSAVYLCASSLNGNEQYFGPGTRLTVT.

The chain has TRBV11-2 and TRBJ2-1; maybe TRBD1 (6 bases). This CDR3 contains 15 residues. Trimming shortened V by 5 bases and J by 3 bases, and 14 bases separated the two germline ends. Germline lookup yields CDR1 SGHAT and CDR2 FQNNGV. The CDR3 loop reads CASSNRDTYYNEQFF. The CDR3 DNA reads TGTGCCAGCAGCAACCGGGACACCTACTACAATGAGCAGTTCTTC. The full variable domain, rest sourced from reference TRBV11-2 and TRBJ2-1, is EAGVAQSPRYKIIEKRQSVAFWCNPISGHATLYWYQQILGQGPKLLIQFQNNGVVDDSQLPKDRFSAERLKGVDSTLKIQPAKLEDSAVYLCASSNRDTYYNEQFFGPGTRLTVL.

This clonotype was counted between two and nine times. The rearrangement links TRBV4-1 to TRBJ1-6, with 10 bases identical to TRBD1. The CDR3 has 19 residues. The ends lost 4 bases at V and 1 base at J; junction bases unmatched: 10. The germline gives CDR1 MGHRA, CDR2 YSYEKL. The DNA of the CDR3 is TGCGCCAGCAGCCGCGGGGACAGGGGAAGTAGGTCCTATAATTCACCCCTCCACTTT. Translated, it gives CASSRGDRGSRSYNSPLHF.